This TCR beta chain originates from a study of shared clonotypes between healthy human individuals. Study-level information: Three plates were used per donor for CD4 naive, three for CD4 memory, two for CD8 naive and one for CD8 memory.

Profiled with immunoSEQ multiplex PCR; TCRdb holds only in-frame clones, not every one. Counted here are 1.6 million or so clones, about 98.5% occurring once; the ten biggest clones make up around 0.38%. Points from the study as a whole: Memory subsets had estimated richness that was generally smaller than that of naive subsets.

Worth noting for this clone: No antigen is known for it. The same CDR3 can be traced to other DNA sequences in this sample.

Input material: naive CD4+ T cells sorted from blood. Subset given: CD45RA+ positively selected. This TCR came from a man aged 30-40 years in good health.

CDR3 region: CASSYSMETQYF. For the CDR3, the DNA is TGTGCCAGCAGTTACTCAATGGAGACCCAGTACTTC. This chain joins TRBV6-6 and TRBJ2-5, with no clear D. Trimming removed 0 bases from V and 5 bases from J, with 4 bases in between. CDR1 and CDR2 (germline): MNHNY, SVGAGI (reference sequence). CDR3 length: 12 amino acids.